This TCR beta chain was recorded in a study of cytomegalovirus exposure and HLA in healthy donors. Study in general: The same platform was used for the 110 or so validation repertoires as for the approximately 610 first-cohort repertoires, as reported in a later analysis.

Generated by immunoSEQ multiplex PCR, the TCRdb table keeps only in-frame clones and is missing some. The sample carries roughly 230,000 clones, 90% recorded once. Points from the study as a whole: It was approximately 160 TCR beta chains that were listed as cytomegalovirus-associated. High specificity and sensitivity for cytomegalovirus status were reported for the classifier.

Concerning this clone: As yet, its antigen is unknown.

Among the 120 subjects of the validation cohort, separate from the roughly 650-subject first cohort, were the donors. The CDR3 totals 13 residues. The V gene lost 6 bases and the J gene lost 2 bases, with 8 bases spanning the gap. Germline assignment: CDR1 MNHEY and CDR2 SMNVEV (reference sequence). The specimen sequenced was PBMCs. This TCR was recovered from a woman between 25 and 40 years old in good health and CMV-seronegative. The chain uses TRBV27 and TRBJ2-1, with unresolved D. CDR3 DNA sequence: TGTGCCAGCAGCTACGCCACCTACAATGAGCAGTTCTTC. Its protein product is CASSYATYNEQFF.